This section outlines one T cell receptor (beta chain) sequence together with its context. Its cognate antigen is unknown. The sample comes from a study of T cell responses to AZD1222 COVID-19 vaccine. Study context: Samples with a second dose at about 4 or about 12 weeks were pooled together. Study-wide points: Nearly half of the spike-specific TCRs reportedly recognize variant regions that carry no mutations. With two AZD1222 doses given, Spike-specific TCR breadth and depth both rose. Among the donors, most were white British and more were female, and clonal diversity was possibly underestimated.

This CDR3 has 17 residues. The V and J ends lost 8 bases and 0 bases, in that order; junction bases with no gene match: 15. From germline, CDR1 is SGHAT and CDR2 FQNNGV. Using immunoSEQ multiplex PCR, the repertoire was profiled, and TCRdb retains in-frame clones only, with some absent. The sample carries around 140,000 clones, 80% to 90% recorded once. The chain joins TRBV11-2 to TRBJ2-7; 8 bases line up with TRBD2. This clonotype originated in an adult in good health. This sample comprised peripheral blood, obtained on day 0 of AZD1222 vaccination. DNA of the CDR3: TGTGCCAGCTACGGACTAGCTGGATTCCTACCCTCCTACGAGCAGTACTTC. Protein sequence: CASYGLAGFLPSYEQYF. Using reference TRBV11-2 and TRBJ2-7 for the parts outside the CDR3, the full variable domain is EAGVAQSPRYKIIEKRQSVAFWCNPISGHATLYWYQQILGQGPKLLIQFQNNGVVDDSQLPKDRFSAERLKGVDSTLKIQPAKLEDSAVYLCASYGLAGFLPSYEQYFGPGTRLTVT.